This TCR beta chain was sequenced for a study of OX40 agonist ivuxolimab in advanced cancers. At the level of the study: Participants averaged about 66 years of age (range about 23 to 79) and were 82.7% male.

Study-level points and caveats: Expanded clones were, on average, more numerous among CD8+ T cells than CD4+.

This clone was detected only a few times. Its matching antigen is unknown. A read error may account for a junction end that differs from germline. Patients who had autoimmune disease history or got systemic immunosuppression were left out. CDR1 is SEHNR, CDR2 FQNEAQ, per germline (reference sequence). The CDR3 is made up of 13 amino acids. Produced via immunoSEQ multiplex PCR; TCRdb's table is partial and in-frame only. The sample lists around 97,000 clones, under 85% occurring once. This receptor was obtained from an adult with an advanced solid tumor such as melanoma, head and neck, liver or kidney cancer. This sequence joins TRBV7-9 and TRBJ2-7; D call uncertain. The source material was CD4+ or CD8+ T cells sorted from blood, sampled in a trial of the OX40 agonist ivuxolimab. The CDR3 reads CASSLDADSPPDF. The CDR3, as DNA: TGTGCCAGCAGCTTAGATGCCGACTCACCCCCGGACTTC.